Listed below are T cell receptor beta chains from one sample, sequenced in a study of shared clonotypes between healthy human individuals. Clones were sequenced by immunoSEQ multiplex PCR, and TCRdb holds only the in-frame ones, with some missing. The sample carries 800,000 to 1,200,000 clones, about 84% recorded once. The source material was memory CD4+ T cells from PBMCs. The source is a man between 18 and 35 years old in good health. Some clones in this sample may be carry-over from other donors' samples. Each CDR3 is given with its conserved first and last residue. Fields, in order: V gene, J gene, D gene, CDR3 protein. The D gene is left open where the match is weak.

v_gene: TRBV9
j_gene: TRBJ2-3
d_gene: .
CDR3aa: CASSPTFGGGPNTQYF

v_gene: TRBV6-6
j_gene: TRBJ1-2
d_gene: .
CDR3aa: CASSYSGASPNYGYTF

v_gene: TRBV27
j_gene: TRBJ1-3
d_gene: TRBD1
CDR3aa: CARIEQGAPRGNTIYF

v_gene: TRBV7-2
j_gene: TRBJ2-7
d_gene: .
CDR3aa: CASSLYRATYEQYF

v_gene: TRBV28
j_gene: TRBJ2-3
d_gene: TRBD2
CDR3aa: CASRRRGLAGPRGQYF

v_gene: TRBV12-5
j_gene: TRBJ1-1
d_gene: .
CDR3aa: CASGLTTGTEAFF

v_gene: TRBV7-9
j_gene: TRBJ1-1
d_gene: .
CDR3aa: CASTDGGEAFF

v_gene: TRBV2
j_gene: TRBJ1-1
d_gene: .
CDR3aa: CASRAPPGLNTEAFF

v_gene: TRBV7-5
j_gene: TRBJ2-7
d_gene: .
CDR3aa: CVRSFVVDSYEQYF

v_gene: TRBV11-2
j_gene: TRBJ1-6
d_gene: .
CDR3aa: CASSLQNNSPLHF

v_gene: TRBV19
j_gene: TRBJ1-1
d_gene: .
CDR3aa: CASSIHPSEAFF

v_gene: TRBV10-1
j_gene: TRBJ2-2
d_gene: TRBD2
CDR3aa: CASSEGLAGFGELFF

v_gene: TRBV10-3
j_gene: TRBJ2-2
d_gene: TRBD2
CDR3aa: CAISGGRSGSTPGELFF

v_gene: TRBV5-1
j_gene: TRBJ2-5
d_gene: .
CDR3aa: CASSLVGGSETQYF

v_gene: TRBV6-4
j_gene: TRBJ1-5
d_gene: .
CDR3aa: CASTDSGQPQHF

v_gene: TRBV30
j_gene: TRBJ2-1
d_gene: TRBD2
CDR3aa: CAWSLGLAAHNEQFF

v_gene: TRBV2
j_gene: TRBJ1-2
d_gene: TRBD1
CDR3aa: CASNGQVNYGYTF

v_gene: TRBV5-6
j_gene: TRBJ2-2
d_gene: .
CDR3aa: CASSRGWDTGELFF

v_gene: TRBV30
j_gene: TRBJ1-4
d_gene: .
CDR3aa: CAWSGLAYEKLFF

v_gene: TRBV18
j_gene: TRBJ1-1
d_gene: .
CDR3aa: CASSPSINSPSEQTEAFF

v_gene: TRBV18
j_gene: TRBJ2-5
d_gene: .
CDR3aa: CASSKRAGTEETQYF

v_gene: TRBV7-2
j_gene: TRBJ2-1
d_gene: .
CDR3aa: CASSQAVSSYNEQFF

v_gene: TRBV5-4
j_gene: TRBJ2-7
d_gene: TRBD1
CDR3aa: CASSTKTGTGRYEQYF

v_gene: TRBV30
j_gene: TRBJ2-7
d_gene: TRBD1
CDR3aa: CAWRTGQGNYEQYF

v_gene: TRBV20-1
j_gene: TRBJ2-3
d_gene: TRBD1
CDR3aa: CSAYTGGTQYF

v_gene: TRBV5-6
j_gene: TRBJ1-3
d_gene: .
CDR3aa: CASSRGTTAAIYF

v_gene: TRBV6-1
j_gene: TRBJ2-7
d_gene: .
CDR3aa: CASSQGDGYEQYF

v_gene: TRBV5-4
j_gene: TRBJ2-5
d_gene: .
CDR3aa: CASSPRSPQETQYF

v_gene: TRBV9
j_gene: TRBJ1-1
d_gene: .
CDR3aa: CASSVVQDLDTEAFF

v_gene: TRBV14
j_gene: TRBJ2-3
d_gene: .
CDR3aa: CASSQDLGRTDTQYF

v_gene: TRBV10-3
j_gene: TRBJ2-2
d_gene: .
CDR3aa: CAISEMQGAGELFF

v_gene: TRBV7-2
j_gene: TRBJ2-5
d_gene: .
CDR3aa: CASSYDPRKTQYF

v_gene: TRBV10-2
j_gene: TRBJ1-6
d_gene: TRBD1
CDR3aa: CASSGQGLSSPLHF

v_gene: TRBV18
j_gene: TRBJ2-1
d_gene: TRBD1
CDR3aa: CASQAERQGNEQFF

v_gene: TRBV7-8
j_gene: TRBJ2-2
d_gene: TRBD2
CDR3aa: CASSLVLLGEGRTGELFF

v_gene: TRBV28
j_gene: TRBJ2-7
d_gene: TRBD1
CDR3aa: CASTLRDRGLWEQYF

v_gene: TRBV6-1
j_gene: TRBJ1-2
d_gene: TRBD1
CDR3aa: CASPPPGGDYGYTF

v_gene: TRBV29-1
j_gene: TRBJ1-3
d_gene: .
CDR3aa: CSVAGQGNTIYF

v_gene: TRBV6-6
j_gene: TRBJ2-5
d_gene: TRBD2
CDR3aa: CASSLRTSGSGETQYF

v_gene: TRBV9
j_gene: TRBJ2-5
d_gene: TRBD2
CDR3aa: CASSFTSGRETQYF

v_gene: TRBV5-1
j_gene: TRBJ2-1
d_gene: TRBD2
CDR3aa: CASSLRLAGGPIHNEQFF

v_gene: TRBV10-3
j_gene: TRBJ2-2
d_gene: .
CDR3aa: CAISESILVSGELFF

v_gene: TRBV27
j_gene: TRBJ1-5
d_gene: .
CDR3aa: CASRSGGFNQPQHF

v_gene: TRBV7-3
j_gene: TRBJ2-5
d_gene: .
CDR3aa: CASSLTPAQETQYF

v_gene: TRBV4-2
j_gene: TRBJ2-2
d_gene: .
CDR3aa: CASSHTAGSGELFF

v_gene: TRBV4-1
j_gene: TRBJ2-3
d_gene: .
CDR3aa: CASSSGGSGDTQYF

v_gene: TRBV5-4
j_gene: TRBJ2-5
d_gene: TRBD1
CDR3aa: CASSLDRAEETQYF

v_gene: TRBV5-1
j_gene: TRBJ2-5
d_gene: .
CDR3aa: CASRRSVTGETQYF

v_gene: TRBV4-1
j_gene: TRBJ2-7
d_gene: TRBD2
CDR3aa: CASSRDSGRAYEQYF

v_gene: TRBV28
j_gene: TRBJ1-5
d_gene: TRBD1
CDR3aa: CASSLNGRGNQPQHF